Described below is a single T cell receptor (beta chain) sequence and its context. V was clipped by 5 bases and J by 5 bases, with 12 bases between them. CDR3 length: 13 amino acids. Germline CDR1 reads SGHTA; CDR2 reads FQGTGA. These data belong to a study of blood T cell repertoires in COVID-19. For the study at large: In each case, the material was cDNA or gDNA derived from T cells, B-cell-depleted T cells, or PBMCs.

Original analysis: Amplification of reference gene primers was used by the study to estimate nucleated cell counts. TCRdb's copy holds only in-frame clones and misses some; the assay was immunoSEQ multiplex PCR. V and J calls and clone size are given by that table; D and trimming were obtained from the DNA. There are about 240,000 clones in the sample; roughly 80% occur only once, and less than 9.5% lies in the top ten. The TCR originated in a woman older than 75 with COVID-19, enrolled during active disease. The source material was peripheral blood. The V and J genes are TRBV7-3 and TRBJ1-1, with a tentative D call TRBD1 (5 bases). DNA of the CDR3: TGTGCCAGCAGCCGGATGGGGGGTACTGAAGCTTTCTTT. Amino acids: CASSRMGGTEAFF.